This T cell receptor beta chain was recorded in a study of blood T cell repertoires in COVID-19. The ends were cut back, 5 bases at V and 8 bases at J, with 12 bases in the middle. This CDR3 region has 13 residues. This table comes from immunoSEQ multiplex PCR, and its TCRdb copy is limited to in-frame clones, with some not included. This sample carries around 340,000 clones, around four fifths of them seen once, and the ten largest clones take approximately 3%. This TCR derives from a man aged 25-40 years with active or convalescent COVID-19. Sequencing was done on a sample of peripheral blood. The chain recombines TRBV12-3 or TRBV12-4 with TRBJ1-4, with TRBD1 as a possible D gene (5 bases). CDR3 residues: CASSQGKGEKLFF. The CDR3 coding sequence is TGTGCCAGCAGTCAGGGAAAAGGGGAAAAACTGTTTTTT.